These 16 T cell receptor beta chains were sequenced from one sample in a study of T cells in Graves' hyperthyroidism and ophthalmopathy. RNA transcripts provided the source from which TCR beta CDR3 regions were amplified. First-round RT-PCR targeting the TCR CDR3 was performed with the HTBI primer set. Using its own MiXCR run on the multiplex PCR reads, TCRdb lists one record per CDR3 protein. There are more than 650,000 distinct CDR3 sequences in the sample; approximately 15% occur only once, and 10% lies in the top ten. Sequences were obtained from blood. The receptors derive from a woman aged 18-30 years with Graves' hyperthyroidism.

This clonotype was seen a handful of times. The V call is TRBV7-9, the J call TRBJ1-3, with 7 nucleotides matching TRBD1. This CDR3 comprises 16 residues. The ends lost 3 bases at V and 0 bases at J; junction bases unmatched: 5. Germline V gene lookup returns CDR1 SEHNR and CDR2 FQNEAQ (reference sequence). DNA of the CDR3: TGTGCCAGCAGCTTCCGGGACAGCCACTCTGGAAACACCATATATTTT. This translates into CASSFRDSHSGNTIYF.

This clonotype was counted ten times or more. J is TRBJ2-3 and V is TRBV7-9; D is unclear. Trimming pared 4 bases from V and 0 bases from J, leaving 17 bases between. Germline values: CDR1 SEHNR, CDR2 FQNEAQ (reference sequence). The CDR3 is 17 residues long. This CDR3 is CASSSNRRSSSTDTQYF. CDR3 in DNA: TGTGCCAGCAGCTCGAATCGGCGGAGCTCTAGCACAGATACGCAGTATTTT. The whole variable domain, filled in from reference TRBV7-9 and TRBJ2-3, reads DTGVSQNPRHKITKRGQNVTFRCDPISEHNRLYWYRQTLGQGPEFLTYFQNEAQLEKSRLLSDRFSAERPKGSFSTLEIQRTEQGDSAMYLCASSSNRRSSSTDTQYFGPGTRLTVL.

In the case of this clonotype: This sequence may be a read error, since a much larger clone differs from it by one base. The chain is built from TRBV6-5 and TRBJ2-7; weak D call: TRBD2 (8 bases). The J call may be wrong; the DNA end is better matched by TRBJ2-1. Germline loops: CDR1 MNHEY, CDR2 SVGAGI. The CDR3 is 17 amino acids. The CDR3 is CASSSSGGGRGPYEQFF. Written as DNA, the CDR3 is TGTGCCAGCAGTTCGTCGGGGGGGGGGAGGGGGCCGTACGAGCAGTTCTTC.

This clonotype showed up many times. CDR3 protein: CASTLGPSRGYGYTF. As DNA, the CDR3 is TGTGCCAGCACCCTGGGTCCCTCGCGGGGCTATGGCTACACCTTC. The rearrangement joins TRBV6-1 to TRBJ1-2; D gene uncertain. V was shortened by 7 bases and J by 4 bases, with 19 bases between the two germline ends. The CDR3 length is 15 residues. Looked up from germline, CDR1 is MNHNS and CDR2 is SASEGT.

Ten or more counts support this clonotype. The chain carries TRBV7-9 and TRBJ2-1; D is possibly TRBD2 (6 bases). Trimming took off 5 bases at V and 0 bases at J, with 14 bases between the two ends. The CDR3 runs 16 residues. Looked up from germline, CDR1 is SEHNR and CDR2 is FQNEAQ (reference sequence). The CDR3 sequence is CASSQRDSSSYNEQFF. CDR3 bases: TGTGCCAGCAGCCAAAGGGACTCCTCCTCCTACAATGAGCAGTTCTTC.

This clonotype was observed many times. The chain combines TRBV3-1 with TRBJ1-2, with TRBD1 matching over 7 bases. V lost 3 bases, J lost 8 bases, and 9 bases stayed unmatched. The CDR3 is 14 residues long. Germline V lookup: CDR1 LGHDT, CDR2 YNNKEL (reference sequence). Here the CDR3 DNA reads TGTGCCAGCAGCCATCGACAGGGAGAAGGGGGCTACACCTTC. Amino acid sequence: CASSHRQGEGGYTF.

The CDR3 loop is CASSPGLAGLNKGADTQYF. The CDR3 bases are TGTGCCAGTAGTCCGGGACTAGCGGGACTTAATAAGGGCGCAGATACGCAGTATTTT. This rearrangement joins TRBV19 to TRBJ2-3; 13 bases line up with TRBD2. The CDR3 spans 19 residues. After removal of 5 bases from V and 4 bases from J, the junction contained 15 bases not matched to a gene. The germline CDR1 and CDR2 sequences are LNHDA and SQIVND (reference sequence). Together with reference TRBV19 and TRBJ2-3, the CDR3 gives the full variable domain: DGGITQSPKYLFRKEGQNVTLSCEQNLNHDAMYWYRQDPGQGLRLIYYSQIVNDFQKGDIAEGYSVSREKKESFPLTVTSAQKNPTAFYLCASSPGLAGLNKGADTQYFGPGTRLTVL.

The chain couples TRBV6-1 to TRBJ2-7; D is possibly TRBD2 (5 bases). The CDR3 has 16 residues. Trimming pared 1 base from V and 5 bases from J, leaving 18 bases between. In germline, CDR1 is MNHNS, CDR2 SASEGT. Here the CDR3 reads CASSEGTSGYIDEQYF. The CDR3 DNA follows: TGTGCCAGCAGTGAAGGCACAAGCGGTTATATCGACGAGCAGTACTTC.

This clonotype was picked up a small number of times. The chain joins TRBV11-2 to TRBJ2-7; no firm D call. Between the trimmed V and J ends, which lost 6 bases and 7 bases, there was a span of 16 bases. The CDR3 length is 13 residues. Per germline, CDR1 SGHAT and CDR2 FQNNGV. The CDR3: CASSASPQREQYF. The CDR3 nucleotides read TGTGCCAGCAGTGCCTCCCCCCAGAGGGAGCAGTACTTC.

This clonotype was counted at least ten times. The J gene is TRBJ2-7, the V gene TRBV6-1; D call uncertain. V lost 2 bases and J lost 2, with 10 bases in between. The CDR3 covers 14 residues. The V gene's germline CDR1 is MNHNS and CDR2 SASEGT. The CDR3 region has the DNA TGTGCCAGCAGTGAACGGCGACTGACCTACGAGCAGTACTTC. It encodes CASSERRLTYEQYF.

This clonotype was detected only a few times. J is TRBJ2-1 and V is TRBV20-1; no definite D call. Trimming left V 0 bases short and J 9 bases short, with 15 bases between. This CDR3 is built from 14 residues. Germline-derived CDR1 and CDR2 are DFQATT and SNEGSKA (reference sequence). The CDR3 DNA reads as TGCAGTGCTAGAGATTATGGAAGGGCCAGTGAGCAGTTCTTC. Its translation is CSARDYGRASEQFF.

This clonotype has ten or more counts. This chain uses TRBV11-2 with TRBJ2-3; 12 bases fit TRBD2. The V gene's germline CDR1 is SGHAT and CDR2 FQNNGV. The V and J ends lost 5 bases and 6 bases, in that order; junction bases with no gene match: 15. The CDR3 is 18 residues long. Here the CDR3 DNA reads TGTGCCAGCAGCCCAGGCGACCTAGCGGGAGGGCAAATGGATACGCAGTATTTT. Protein: CASSPGDLAGGQMDTQYF.

The chain has TRBV20-1 and TRBJ1-2; tentatively, D is TRBD1 (5 bases). The germline V gene has CDR1 DFQATT and CDR2 SNEGSKA (reference sequence). Trimming shortened V by 4 bases and J by 2 bases, and 20 bases separated the two germline ends. This CDR3 has 16 residues. This chain's CDR3 is CSAKPPWDQGNYGYTF. Here the CDR3 DNA reads TGCAGTGCTAAGCCGCCTTGGGACCAAGGGAACTATGGCTACACCTTC.

The genes are TRBV9 and TRBJ2-7; tentative D call: TRBD2 (6 bases). Germline V gene sequence: CDR1 SGDLS, CDR2 YYNGEE. V dropped 2 bases and J dropped 1 base, with 10 bases sitting between them. The CDR3 is made up of 14 amino acids. CDR3 bases: TGTGCCAGCAGCGTCGGAGGGGAATCCTACGAGCAGTACTTC. Its translation: CASSVGGESYEQYF.

This clonotype was seen a few times. The V call is TRBV5-6, the J call TRBJ1-4; 9 nucleotides line up with TRBD1. There are 16 residues in the CDR3. The V segment lost 4 bases and the J segment 6 bases; nucleotides outside the gene matches: 10. Germline assignment: CDR1 SGHDT and CDR2 YYEEEE. The CDR3 DNA sequence: TGTGCCAGCAGCAACGACCGGGACAGGGTTGATGAAAAACTGTTTTTT. This translates into CASSNDRDRVDEKLFF.

In its sample, this clonotype was seen many times. The chain links TRBV3-1 to TRBJ2-1; D is undetermined. The CDR3 runs 14 residues. V lost 4 bases and J lost 4, with 11 bases in between. Germline V lookup: CDR1 LGHDT, CDR2 YNNKEL (reference sequence). CDR3 protein: CASSRGYSYNEQFF. CDR3 nucleotide sequence: TGTGCCAGCAGCCGGGGTTACAGTTACAATGAGCAGTTCTTC.